This T cell receptor (beta chain) comes out of a study of T-cell memory formation after mild COVID-19. Looking at the study overall: TCR clusters mostly belonged to single donors.

Only a few counts were recorded for this clonotype. TCRdb ran MiXCR on the 5' RACE reads and lists one entry per CDR3 protein. The sample yields a few hundred thousand distinct CDR3 sequences, 15% to 20% seen once. There are 21 residues in the CDR3. Germline values: CDR1 KGHSY, CDR2 FQNENV. With 2 bases removed from V and 0 bases from J, the gap between germline ends came to 26 bases. Source material: PBMCs or a T cell subset sorted from them (not recorded which). The source of this sequence is a man between 18 and 35 years old who had mild COVID-19 (a few samples of this study predate the infection). Cell type and time point are not known. The chain combines TRBV16 with TRBJ2-1; TRBD2 might be the D (5 bases). The DNA of the CDR3 is TGTGCCAGCAGCCAAACCCTGGCAGGTACACTACCCGACTACTCCTACAATGAGCAGTTCTTC. The encoded protein is CASSQTLAGTLPDYSYNEQFF.